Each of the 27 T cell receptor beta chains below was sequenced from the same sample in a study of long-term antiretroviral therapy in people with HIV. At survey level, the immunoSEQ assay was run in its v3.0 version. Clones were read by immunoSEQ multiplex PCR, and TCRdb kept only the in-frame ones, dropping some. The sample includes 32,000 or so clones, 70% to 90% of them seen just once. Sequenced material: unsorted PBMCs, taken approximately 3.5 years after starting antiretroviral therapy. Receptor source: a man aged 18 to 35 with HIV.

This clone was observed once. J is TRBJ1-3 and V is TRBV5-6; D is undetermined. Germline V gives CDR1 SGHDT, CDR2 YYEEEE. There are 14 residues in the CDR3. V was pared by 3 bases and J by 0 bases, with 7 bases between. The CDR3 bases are TGTGCCAGCAGCTGGGTTAGCTCTGGAAACACCATATATTTT. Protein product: CASSWVSSGNTIYF.

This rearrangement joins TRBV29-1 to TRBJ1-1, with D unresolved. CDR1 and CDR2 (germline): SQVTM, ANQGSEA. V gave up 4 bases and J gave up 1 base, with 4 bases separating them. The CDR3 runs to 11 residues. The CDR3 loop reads CSVVANTEAFF. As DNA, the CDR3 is TGCAGCGTTGTGGCGAACACTGAAGCTTTCTTT.

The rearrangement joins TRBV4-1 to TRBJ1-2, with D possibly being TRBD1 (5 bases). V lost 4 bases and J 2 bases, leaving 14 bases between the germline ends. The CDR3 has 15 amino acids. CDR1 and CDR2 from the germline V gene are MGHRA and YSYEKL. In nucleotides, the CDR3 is TGCGCCAGCAGCCGGGACCCCTCGGAGAACTATGGCTACACCTTC. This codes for CASSRDPSENYGYTF.

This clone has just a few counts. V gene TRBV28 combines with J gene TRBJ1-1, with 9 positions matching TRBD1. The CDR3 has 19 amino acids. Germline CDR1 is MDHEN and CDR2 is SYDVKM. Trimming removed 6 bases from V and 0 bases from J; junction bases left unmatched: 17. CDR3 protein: CASSPGQGFFTSMNTEAFF. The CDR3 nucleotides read TGTGCCAGCAGCCCGGGACAGGGCTTTTTCACTTCCATGAACACTGAAGCTTTCTTT.

CDR3 region: CASSLGQGREKLFF. In DNA, the CDR3 is TGCGCCAGCAGCTTGGGGCAGGGCCGCGAAAAACTGTTTTTT. This chain uses TRBV5-1 with TRBJ1-4, with a weak D call TRBD1 (5 bases). V was pared by 0 bases and J by 8 bases, with 11 bases between. The CDR3 contains 14 residues. The germline CDR1 and CDR2 sequences are SGHRS and YFSETQ.

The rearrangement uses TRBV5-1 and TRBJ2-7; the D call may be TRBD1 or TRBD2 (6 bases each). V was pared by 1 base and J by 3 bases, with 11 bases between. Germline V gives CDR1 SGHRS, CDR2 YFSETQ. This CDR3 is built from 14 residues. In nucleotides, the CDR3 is TGCGCCAGCAGCTTGTACGGGGGCAGCTACGAGCAGTACTTC. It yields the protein CASSLYGGSYEQYF.

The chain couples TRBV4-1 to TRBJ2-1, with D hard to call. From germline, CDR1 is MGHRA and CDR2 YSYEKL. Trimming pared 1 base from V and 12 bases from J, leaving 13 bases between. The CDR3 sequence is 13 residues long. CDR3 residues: CASSQGEAVGQFF. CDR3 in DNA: TGCGCCAGCAGCCAAGGAGAAGCTGTGGGGCAGTTCTTC.

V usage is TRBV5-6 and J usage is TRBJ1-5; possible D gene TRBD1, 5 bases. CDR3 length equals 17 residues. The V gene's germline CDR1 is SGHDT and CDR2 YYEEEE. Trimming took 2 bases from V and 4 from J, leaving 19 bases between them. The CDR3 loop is CASSFLQGTSSNQPQHF. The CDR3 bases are TGTGCCAGCAGCTTTCTGCAGGGAACATCCTCTAATCAGCCCCAGCATTTT.

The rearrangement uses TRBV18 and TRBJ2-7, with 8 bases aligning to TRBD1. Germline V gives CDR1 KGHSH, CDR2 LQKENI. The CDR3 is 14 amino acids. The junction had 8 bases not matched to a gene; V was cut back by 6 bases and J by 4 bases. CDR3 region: CASSPDRGPYEQYF. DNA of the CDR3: TGTGCCAGCTCTCCTGACAGGGGCCCATACGAGCAGTACTTC.

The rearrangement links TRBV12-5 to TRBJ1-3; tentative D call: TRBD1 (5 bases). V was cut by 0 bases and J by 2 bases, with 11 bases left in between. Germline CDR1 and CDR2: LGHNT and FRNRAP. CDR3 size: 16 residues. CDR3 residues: CASGLVTRGTGNTIYF. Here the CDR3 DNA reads TGTGCTAGTGGTTTGGTGACAAGGGGCACTGGAAACACCATATATTTT.

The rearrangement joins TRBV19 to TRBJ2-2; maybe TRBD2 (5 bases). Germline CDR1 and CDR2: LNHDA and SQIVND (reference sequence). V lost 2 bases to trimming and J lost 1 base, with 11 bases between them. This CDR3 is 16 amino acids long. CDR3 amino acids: CASSILGGQNTGELFF. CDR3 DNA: TGTGCCAGTAGTATATTAGGCGGGCAGAACACCGGGGAGCTGTTTTTT.

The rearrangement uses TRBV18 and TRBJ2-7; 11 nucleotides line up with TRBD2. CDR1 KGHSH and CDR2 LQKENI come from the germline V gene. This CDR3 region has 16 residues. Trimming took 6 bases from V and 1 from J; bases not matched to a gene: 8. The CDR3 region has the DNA TGTGCCAGCTCTCCGCTTCTAGCGGGGGGATCCTACGAGCAGTACTTC. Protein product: CASSPLLAGGSYEQYF.

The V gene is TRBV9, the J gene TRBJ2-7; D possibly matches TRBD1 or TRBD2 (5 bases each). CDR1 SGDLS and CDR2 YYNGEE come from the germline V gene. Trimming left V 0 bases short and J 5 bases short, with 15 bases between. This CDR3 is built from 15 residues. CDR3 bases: TGTGCCAGCAGCGTAGCCGGGGCTAGTAACGACGAGCAGTACTTC. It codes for CASSVAGASNDEQYF.

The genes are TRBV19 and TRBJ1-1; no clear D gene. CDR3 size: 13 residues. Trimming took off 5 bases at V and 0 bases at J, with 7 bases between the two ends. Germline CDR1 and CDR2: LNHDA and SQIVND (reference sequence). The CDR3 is CASSVTLNTEAFF. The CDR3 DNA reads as TGTGCCAGTAGTGTGACACTGAACACTGAAGCTTTCTTT.

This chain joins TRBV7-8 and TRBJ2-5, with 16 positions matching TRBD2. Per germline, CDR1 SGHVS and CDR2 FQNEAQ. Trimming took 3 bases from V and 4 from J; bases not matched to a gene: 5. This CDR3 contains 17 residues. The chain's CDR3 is CASSFGTSGRGRETQYF. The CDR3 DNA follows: TGTGCCAGCAGCTTCGGGACTAGCGGGAGGGGTAGAGAGACCCAGTACTTC.

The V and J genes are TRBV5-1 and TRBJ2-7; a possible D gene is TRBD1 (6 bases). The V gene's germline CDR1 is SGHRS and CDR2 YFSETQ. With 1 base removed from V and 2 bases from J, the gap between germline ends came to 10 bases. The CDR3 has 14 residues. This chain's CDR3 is CASSLNRDPYEQYF. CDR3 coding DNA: TGCGCCAGCAGCTTGAACAGGGACCCCTACGAGCAGTACTTC.

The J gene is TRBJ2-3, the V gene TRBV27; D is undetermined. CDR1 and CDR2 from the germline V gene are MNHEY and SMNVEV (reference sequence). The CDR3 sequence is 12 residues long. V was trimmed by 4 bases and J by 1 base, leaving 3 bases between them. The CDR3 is CASSWGTDTQYF. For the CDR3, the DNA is TGTGCCAGCAGTTGGGGCACAGATACGCAGTATTTT.

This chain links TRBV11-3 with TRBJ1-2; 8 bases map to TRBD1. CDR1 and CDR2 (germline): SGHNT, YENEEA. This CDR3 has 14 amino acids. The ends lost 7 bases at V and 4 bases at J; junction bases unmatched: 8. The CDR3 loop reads CASITQDRVYGYTF. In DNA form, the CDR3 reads TGTGCCAGCATTACCCAGGACAGGGTCTATGGCTACACCTTC. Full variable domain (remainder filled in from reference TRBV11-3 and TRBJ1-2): EAGVVQSPRYKIIEKKQPVAFWCNPISGHNTLYWYLQNLGQGPELLIRYENEEAVDDSQLPKDRFSAERLKGVDSTLKIQPAELGDSAVYLCASITQDRVYGYTFGSGTRLTVV.

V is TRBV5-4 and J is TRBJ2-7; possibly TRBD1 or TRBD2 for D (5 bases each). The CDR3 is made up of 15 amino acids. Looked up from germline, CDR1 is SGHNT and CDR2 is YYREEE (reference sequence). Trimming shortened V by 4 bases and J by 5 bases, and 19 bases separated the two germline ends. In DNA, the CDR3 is TGTGCCAGCAGCCGCGGGCAGGGTAAAGCCAACGAGCAGTACTTC. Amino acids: CASSRGQGKANEQYF.

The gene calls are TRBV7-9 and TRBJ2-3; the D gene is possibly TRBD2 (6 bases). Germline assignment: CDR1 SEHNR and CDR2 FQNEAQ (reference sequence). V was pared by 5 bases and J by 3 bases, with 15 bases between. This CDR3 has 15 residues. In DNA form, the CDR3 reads TGTGCCAGCAGCCCGCGGGACCACAAAACAGATACGCAGTATTTT. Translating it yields CASSPRDHKTDTQYF.

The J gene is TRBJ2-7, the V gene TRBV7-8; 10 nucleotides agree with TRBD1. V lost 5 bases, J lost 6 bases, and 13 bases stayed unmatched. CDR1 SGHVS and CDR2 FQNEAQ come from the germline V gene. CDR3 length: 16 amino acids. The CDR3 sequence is CASSPTGTGVSGEQYF. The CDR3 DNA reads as TGTGCCAGCAGCCCCACTGGGACAGGGGTATCCGGCGAGCAGTACTTC.

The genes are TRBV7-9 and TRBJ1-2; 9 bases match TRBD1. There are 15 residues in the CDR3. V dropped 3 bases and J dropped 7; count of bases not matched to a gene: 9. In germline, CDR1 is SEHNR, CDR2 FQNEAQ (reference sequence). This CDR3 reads CASSFNRGRDGGYTF. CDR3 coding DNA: TGTGCCAGCAGCTTTAACAGGGGGCGCGATGGTGGCTACACCTTC.

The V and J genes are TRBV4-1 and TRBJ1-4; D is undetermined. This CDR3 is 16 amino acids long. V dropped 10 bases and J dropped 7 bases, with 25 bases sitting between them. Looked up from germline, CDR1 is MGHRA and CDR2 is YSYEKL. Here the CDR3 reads CATKLRSDRNGEKLFF. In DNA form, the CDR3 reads TGCGCCACCAAACTCCGGAGCGATCGGAACGGTGAAAAACTGTTTTTT.

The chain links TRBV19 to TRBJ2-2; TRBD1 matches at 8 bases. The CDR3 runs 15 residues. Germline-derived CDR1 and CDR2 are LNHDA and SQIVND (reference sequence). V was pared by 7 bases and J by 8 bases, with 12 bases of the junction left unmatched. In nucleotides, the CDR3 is TGTGCCAGTACCCCTACCGGGACAGGAGGTGGGGAGCTGTTTTTT. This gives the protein CASTPTGTGGGELFF.

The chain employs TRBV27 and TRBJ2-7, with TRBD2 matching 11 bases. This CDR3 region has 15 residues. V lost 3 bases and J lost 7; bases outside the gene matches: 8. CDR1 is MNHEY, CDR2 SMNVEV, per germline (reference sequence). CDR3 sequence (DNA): TGTGCCAGCAGTTTCTTAGCGGGAGGGTCGTCAGAGCAGTACTTC. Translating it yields CASSFLAGGSSEQYF.

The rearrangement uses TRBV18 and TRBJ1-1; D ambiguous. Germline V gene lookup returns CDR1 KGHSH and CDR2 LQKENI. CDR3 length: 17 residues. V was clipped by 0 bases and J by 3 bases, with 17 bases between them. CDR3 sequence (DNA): TGTGCCAGCTCACCACCAAACGCGGCATTGAGAGACACTGAAGCTTTCTTT. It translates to CASSPPNAALRDTEAFF.

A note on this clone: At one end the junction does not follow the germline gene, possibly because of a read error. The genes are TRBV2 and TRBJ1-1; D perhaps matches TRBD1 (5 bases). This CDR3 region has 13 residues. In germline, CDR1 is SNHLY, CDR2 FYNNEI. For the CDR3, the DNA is TGTGCCAGCAGTGCGGACATGGGCACTGAGGCTTTCTTT. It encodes CASSADMGTEAFF.